This entry lists 30 T cell receptor beta chains sequenced from one sample in a study of radiation and T cells in renal cell carcinoma. Repertoires were generated with immunoSEQ multiplex PCR, while TCRdb's copy carries only in-frame clones and drops some. The sample yields 70,000 to 80,000 clones, 70% to 90% seen once. Time point meaning: blood 2 weeks post-SBRT. Treatment noted: 15 Gy SBRT to primary tumor, nephrectomy 4 weeks later. The input for sequencing was blood, taken from a patient whose treatment included radiotherapy and nephrectomy. These receptors all come from a woman aged 45-65 years with renal cell carcinoma.

The chain uses TRBV6-5 and TRBJ1-6, with TRBD1 identical over 9 bases. The CDR3 totals 14 residues. Germline V gene sequence: CDR1 MNHEY, CDR2 SVGAGI. The J segment lost 8 bases and the V segment lost 6 bases, leaving 5 bases of the junction unmatched. The CDR3 nucleotides read TGTGCCAGCAGCGGCCGGGACAGGGATTCACCCCTCCACTTT. It codes for CASSGRDRDSPLHF.

This sequence joins TRBV6-5 and TRBJ2-5, with TRBD1 identical over 12 bases. Germline CDR1 is MNHEY and CDR2 is SVGAGI. The CDR3 consists of 15 residues. V was pared by 5 bases and J by 4 bases, with 5 bases of the junction left unmatched. The CDR3 nucleotides read TGTGCCAGCAGTGGACGGGACAGGGGGCGAGAGACCCAGTACTTC. This codes for CASSGRDRGRETQYF.

The V and J genes are TRBV7-2 and TRBJ1-2; unclear D gene. Trimming left V 2 bases short and J 2 bases short, with 12 bases between. CDR1 is SGHTA and CDR2 is FQGNSA in the germline V gene. The CDR3 is 15 amino acids. The CDR3 DNA reads as TGTGCCAGCAGCTTACCTCGGGGTGGGAACTATGGCTACACCTTC. Protein sequence: CASSLPRGGNYGYTF.

This sequence joins TRBV28 and TRBJ2-7; possibly TRBD2 for D (7 bases). This CDR3 is 14 amino acids long. Germline V gene data show CDR1 as MDHEN and CDR2 as SYDVKM. Trimming stripped 3 bases from V and 5 bases from J, with 14 bases between. CDR3 in amino acids: CASSFRGAENEQYF. For the CDR3, the DNA is TGTGCCAGCAGTTTTCGGGGGGCAGAAAACGAGCAGTACTTC.

The CDR3, as DNA: TGTGCCAGCTCACCAATAGGGGGTGATGAGCAGTTCTTC. Its translation: CASSPIGGDEQFF. The rearrangement uses TRBV18 and TRBJ2-1, with D possibly TRBD1 on 6 matching bases. The length of the CDR3 is 13 residues. V shed 2 bases and J shed 8 bases, with 10 bases lying between them. Germline V gene lookup returns CDR1 KGHSH and CDR2 LQKENI.

This chain links TRBV6-5 with TRBJ1-1, with D possibly TRBD1 on 5 matching bases. CDR3 size: 14 residues. The germline V gene encodes CDR1 MNHEY and CDR2 SVGAGI. V gave up 6 bases and J gave up 1 base, with 12 bases separating them. The DNA of the CDR3 is TGTGCCAGCAGCCCCCCAGGGAGGAACACTGAAGCTTTCTTT. It codes for CASSPPGRNTEAFF.

This rearrangement joins TRBV6-5 to TRBJ1-6; D ambiguous. The CDR3 sequence is 11 residues long. CDR1 and CDR2 (germline): MNHEY, SVGAGI. Trimming removed 6 bases at V and 14 bases at J, with 11 bases between. CDR3 DNA: TGTGCCAGCAGCGGAGGCTACACCCTCCACTTT. As protein: CASSGGYTLHF.

The chain uses TRBV27 and TRBJ1-2, with 7 bases that match TRBD1. Germline-derived CDR1 and CDR2 are MNHEY and SMNVEV (reference sequence). The CDR3 extends over 15 amino acids. V lost 7 bases to trimming and J lost 5 bases; unmatched junction nucleotides: 13. The chain's CDR3 is CASTYAGQVGYGYTF. The CDR3 DNA is TGTGCCAGCACTTACGCTGGACAGGTAGGGTATGGCTACACCTTC.

The V call is TRBV21-1, the J call TRBJ1-1. TRBV21-1 is annotated as a pseudogene. CDR3 length: 15 residues. Here the CDR3 reads CASSKGDGEYTEAFF. The CDR3 DNA reads TGTGCCAGCAGCAAAGGAGACGGAGAATACACTGAAGCTTTCTTT.

This clone has only a few counts. This chain links TRBV5-1 with TRBJ1-1, with D uncertain. Per germline, CDR1 SGHRS and CDR2 YFSETQ. The CDR3 extends over 12 amino acids. V lost 5 bases to trimming and J lost 2 bases, with 7 bases between them. Here the CDR3 reads CASRQINTEAFF. CDR3 nucleotide sequence: TGCGCCAGCAGACAAATTAACACTGAAGCTTTCTTT.

The V gene is TRBV7-3, the J gene TRBJ2-7; 7 bases are a match to TRBD1. With V trimmed by 4 bases and J by 3 bases, 9 bases remained unmatched. Germline CDR1 and CDR2: SGHTA and FQGTGA. CDR3 length: 15 residues. The CDR3 nucleotides are TGTGCCAGCAGCTCTAGACAGGGAAAATTCTACGAGCAGTACTTC. Its translation: CASSSRQGKFYEQYF.

The CDR3 spells CASSIGLAGGLRTDTQYF. CDR3 in DNA: TGTGCCAGTAGTATTGGGCTAGCGGGGGGACTACGCACAGATACGCAGTATTTT. This chain links TRBV19 with TRBJ2-3; the match to TRBD2 covers 11 bases. V lost 3 bases to trimming and J lost 1 base; unmatched junction nucleotides: 9. This CDR3 is built from 18 residues. Germline V gives CDR1 LNHDA, CDR2 SQIVND (reference sequence).

The chain has TRBV5-1 and TRBJ2-7; a possible D gene is TRBD1 (6 bases). The V gene lost 2 bases and the J gene lost 1 base, with 10 bases spanning the gap. The CDR3 loop spans 14 amino acids. Germline CDR1 SGHRS, CDR2 YFSETQ. The CDR3 spells CASSLTGTSYEQYF. The CDR3 DNA follows: TGCGCCAGCAGCTTAACAGGGACATCCTACGAGCAGTACTTC.

This clone has just one count. The V call is TRBV7-2, the J call TRBJ2-7, with 11 bases lining up with TRBD2. The CDR3 runs to 15 residues. The germline gives CDR1 SGHTA, CDR2 FQGNSA. The V segment lost 2 bases and the J segment 3 bases; nucleotides outside the gene matches: 3. The DNA for the CDR3 is TGTGCCAGCAGCTTACAACTAGCGGGAGACTACGAGCAGTACTTC. This codes for CASSLQLAGDYEQYF.

The rearrangement joins TRBV6-5 to TRBJ1-2, with D hard to call. The germline gives CDR1 MNHEY, CDR2 SVGAGI. Trimming left V 2 bases short and J 3 bases short, with 7 bases between. The CDR3 spans 13 residues. Here the CDR3 DNA reads TGTGCCAGCAGTTACGGTACAGACTATGGCTACACCTTC. Translated, it gives CASSYGTDYGYTF.

The rearrangement joins TRBV20-1 to TRBJ1-2; D is undetermined. The germline CDR1 and CDR2 sequences are DFQATT and SNEGSKA (reference sequence). CDR3 length equals 8 residues. CDR3 coding DNA: TGCAGCGCGCCGGGCTACACCTTC. Translated, it gives CSAPGYTF.

V gene TRBV4-3 combines with J gene TRBJ1-2, with 7 bases matching TRBD1. Germline CDR1 is LGHNA and CDR2 is YSLEER. This CDR3 is built from 20 residues. Trimming at V came to 1 base and at J to 3 bases, leaving 20 bases not matched to a gene. The CDR3 coding sequence is TGCGCCAGCAGCCAAGTCCCCGGACAGGCGAAAACGGGTATAGACTATGGCTACACCTTC. Residues: CASSQVPGQAKTGIDYGYTF.

The table lists this clone with a few counts. The V call is TRBV9, the J call TRBJ2-2; TRBD2 matches 7 bases. The V gene's germline CDR1 is SGDLS and CDR2 YYNGEE. With 0 bases clipped from V and 4 bases from J, the junction kept 3 bases outside the gene matches. CDR3 size: 15 residues. The CDR3 DNA reads as TGTGCCAGCAGCGTAGGTCCTAGCGGCACCGGGGAGCTGTTTTTT. As protein: CASSVGPSGTGELFF.

This clone has just one count. The chain employs TRBV15 and TRBJ1-1, with a tentative D call TRBD1 (6 bases). The V and J ends lost 6 bases and 0 bases respectively, with 17 bases between them. CDR1 and CDR2 (germline): LNHNV, YYDKDF (reference sequence). CDR3 length: 16 amino acids. CDR3 amino acids: CATSPPWGGLNTEAFF. CDR3 DNA sequence: TGTGCCACCAGTCCTCCGTGGGGGGGCCTGAACACTGAAGCTTTCTTT.

This chain joins TRBV4-3 and TRBJ2-1; no firm D call. Germline V lookup: CDR1 LGHNA, CDR2 YSLEER. Trimming stripped 0 bases from V and 4 bases from J, with 7 bases between. The CDR3 is 14 amino acids. The CDR3 loop reads CASSQDAQYNEQFF. CDR3 nucleotide sequence: TGCGCCAGCAGCCAAGATGCCCAATACAATGAGCAGTTCTTC.

The V call is TRBV18, the J call TRBJ2-5; no clear D. This CDR3 has 13 amino acids. The ends were cut back, 1 base at V and 4 bases at J, with 7 bases in the middle. CDR1 and CDR2 from the germline V gene are KGHSH and LQKENI. The CDR3 nucleotides read TGTGCCAGCTCACCACAGGGTGGAGAGACCCAGTACTTC. Its translation: CASSPQGGETQYF.

The chain recombines TRBV9 with TRBJ1-5, with TRBD1 as a possible D gene (5 bases). Germline lookup yields CDR1 SGDLS and CDR2 YYNGEE. The CDR3 consists of 15 residues. Trimming took 4 bases from V and 2 from J, leaving 13 bases between them. Here the CDR3 DNA reads TGTGCCAGCAGCCCAACGATGGGGGGCAATCAGCCCCAGCATTTT. Protein sequence: CASSPTMGGNQPQHF.

Only one count was recorded for this clone. CDR3 nucleotide sequence: TGTGCCAGCTCAACCACTCCCGCATCAGGGCAGTTCTTC. Protein sequence: CASSTTPASGQFF. This rearrangement joins TRBV18 to TRBJ2-1; D is uncertain. Germline V CDR1 and CDR2: KGHSH, LQKENI. The germline V and J ends were trimmed by 5 bases and 12 bases, with 17 bases remaining between them. The CDR3 sequence is 13 residues long.

This clone occurred once. The CDR3 loop reads CASSQENPRGYNEQFF. DNA of the CDR3: TGCGCCAGCAGCCAAGAGAACCCCCGGGGATACAATGAGCAGTTCTTC. The chain recombines TRBV4-3 with TRBJ2-1; the D gene is possibly TRBD2 (5 bases). Deletions cut 0 bases from V and 4 bases from J, with 13 bases between. From germline, CDR1 is LGHNA and CDR2 YSLEER. The CDR3 covers 16 residues.

This clone came up once. Here the CDR3 reads CASSPGTVDTGELFF. In nucleotides, the CDR3 is TGTGCCAGCAGCCCCGGGACGGTTGACACCGGGGAGCTGTTTTTT. The chain combines TRBV13 with TRBJ2-2, with D perhaps TRBD1 or TRBD2 (5 bases each). The germline CDR1 and CDR2 sequences are PRHDT and FYEKMQ (reference sequence). The V and J ends lost 5 bases and 3 bases respectively, with 13 bases between them. This CDR3 comprises 15 residues.

The chain uses TRBV6-4 and TRBJ2-1; possible D gene TRBD2, 6 bases. This CDR3 comprises 12 residues. Germline CDR1 MRHNA, CDR2 SNTAGT. The V and J ends lost 0 bases and 12 bases respectively, with 9 bases between them. CDR3 nucleotides: TGTGCCAGCAGTGACTCTGGCGGGATGCAGTTCTTC. Its translation: CASSDSGGMQFF.

The DNA of the CDR3 is TGTGCCAGCAGCTTATCCCCGGGGCAAGAGACCCAGTACTTC. This gives the protein CASSLSPGQETQYF. V and J are TRBV7-2 and TRBJ2-5; D possibly corresponds to TRBD2 (5 bases). Trimming stripped 2 bases from V and 2 bases from J, with 9 bases between. CDR3 length equals 14 residues. Looked up from germline, CDR1 is SGHTA and CDR2 is FQGNSA.

This chain connects TRBV29-1 to TRBJ2-1; D is unresolved. The V gene's germline CDR1 is SQVTM and CDR2 ANQGSEA. The length of the CDR3 is 14 residues. With 7 bases removed from V and 6 bases from J, the gap between germline ends came to 19 bases. CDR3 DNA sequence: TGCAGCGCCCAAGCCATGACTTCGGTCAATGAGCAGTTCTTC. Its protein is CSAQAMTSVNEQFF.

This chain joins TRBV20-1 and TRBJ2-7; D is possibly TRBD2 (6 bases). The CDR3 contains 10 residues. Germline V gene lookup returns CDR1 DFQATT and CDR2 SNEGSKA (reference sequence). The V end lost 5 bases, the J end lost 5 bases, and 7 bases lay between the germline ends. The CDR3 sequence is CSAWGDEQYF. Here the CDR3 DNA reads TGCAGTGCTTGGGGGGACGAGCAGTACTTC.

V is TRBV19 and J is TRBJ1-2; D is uncertain. Between the trimmed V and J ends, which lost 3 bases and 6 bases, there was a span of 23 bases. CDR3 length: 17 amino acids. The germline gives CDR1 LNHDA, CDR2 SQIVND (reference sequence). As DNA, the CDR3 is TGTGCCAGTAGTATCAACCCTCGATGGGCAAAAAGTCATGGCTACACCTTC. Translation gives CASSINPRWAKSHGYTF.